The clone carrying this TCR beta chain was recorded at least ten times. The CDR3 has 13 amino acids. The germline gives CDR1 SGHAT, CDR2 FQDESV (reference sequence). V lost 5 bases and J lost 2, with 9 bases in between. This sample was taken from a study of spatial heterogeneity in lung cancer. TCRdb reprocessed the 5' RACE reads with MiXCR, giving one entry per CDR3 protein. The table shows 30,000 to 45,000 distinct CDR3 sequences, with around 7.5% occurring only once. Time point indicated: sample taken at primary tumor resection. This receptor was identified in a male donor with early-stage non-small cell lung cancer. The sequencing used PBMCs, collected at surgery. The chain links TRBV11-1 to TRBJ2-5; TRBD2 is a possible D gene (5 bases). CDR3: CASSPGFQETQYF. The CDR3 nucleotides read TGTGCCAGCAGCCCGGGATTTCAAGAGACCCAGTACTTC.